Presented here are 5 T cell receptor beta chains from one specimen sequenced in a study of immune characterization of retroperitoneal liposarcoma. TCRdb re-called the PCR reads with MiXCR, one entry per CDR3 protein. The sample gives around 11,000 distinct CDR3 sequences, 27% of which show up once; approximately 8% is in the top ten. Material: tumor tissue. These receptors came from a male donor with retroperitoneal liposarcoma.

The chain has TRBV11-1 and TRBJ2-1; the match to TRBD1 covers 7 bases. The CDR3 consists of 15 residues. Germline trimming cut 3 bases from V and 13 bases from J; bases unmatched to any gene: 15. The germline V gene has CDR1 SGHAT and CDR2 FQDESV (reference sequence). The DNA of the CDR3 is TGTGCCAGCAGCTTCGGGGACAGTTATTCGGAGACCCAGTTCTTC. Translating it yields CASSFGDSYSETQFF.

The rearrangement links TRBV11-1 to TRBJ2-5; perhaps D is TRBD1 or TRBD2 (6 bases each). The J call may be wrong; the DNA end is better matched by TRBJ2-7. The CDR3 sequence is 17 residues long. In germline, CDR1 is SGHAT, CDR2 FQDESV (reference sequence). The CDR3, as DNA: TGTGCCAGCAGCTTAGGGTGGCGGAGGGGGGAAATCTACGAGCAGTACTTC. This gives the protein CASSLGWRRGEIYEQYF.

Points on this clonotype: One junction end disagrees with the germline gene, perhaps due to a read error. The rearrangement links TRBV5-3 to TRBJ2-1; TRBD1 matches 8 bases. The DNA end is a closer match to TRBJ2-7, so the J assignment may be wrong. TRBV5-3 qualifies as an ORF whose function is uncertain. The CDR3 contains 19 residues. This CDR3 reads CASSLFPGPGTGASDEQYF. CDR3 coding DNA: TGTGCCAGCAGCTTGTTCCCGGGACCCGGGACAGGCGCTTCCGATGAGCAGTACTTC.

The J gene is TRBJ2-5, the V gene TRBV4-3; 7 positions agree with TRBD1. With the DNA end fitting TRBJ2-1 better, the J assignment may be wrong. This CDR3 has 15 residues. Looked up from germline, CDR1 is LGHNA and CDR2 is YSLEER. CDR3 region: CASSHTATGWDEQFF. In DNA, the CDR3 is TGCGCCAGCAGCCATACCGCGACAGGGTGGGACGAGCAGTTCTTC.

The rearrangement joins TRBV12-3 or TRBV12-4 to TRBJ2-5; 7 nucleotides agree with TRBD2. Matching the DNA end better, TRBJ2-7 makes the J call doubtful. This CDR3 has 13 residues. CDR3 sequence (DNA): TGTGCCTCCGTGGGGGGGGGCTCCTACGAGCAGTACTTC. Translated: CASVGGGSYEQYF.